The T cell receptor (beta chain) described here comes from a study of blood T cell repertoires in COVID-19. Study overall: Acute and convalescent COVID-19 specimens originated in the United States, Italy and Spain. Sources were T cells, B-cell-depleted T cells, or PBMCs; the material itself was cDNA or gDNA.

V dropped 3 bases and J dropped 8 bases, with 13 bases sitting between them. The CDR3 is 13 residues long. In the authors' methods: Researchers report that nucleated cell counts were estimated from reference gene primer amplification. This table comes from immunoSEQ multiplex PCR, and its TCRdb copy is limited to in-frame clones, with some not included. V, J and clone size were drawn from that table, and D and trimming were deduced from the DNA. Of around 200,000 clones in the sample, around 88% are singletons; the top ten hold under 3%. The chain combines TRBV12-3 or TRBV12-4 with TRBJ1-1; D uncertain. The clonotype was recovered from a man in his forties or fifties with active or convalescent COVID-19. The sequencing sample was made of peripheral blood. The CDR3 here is CASSFKASGEAFF. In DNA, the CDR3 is TGTGCCAGCAGTTTTAAGGCATCGGGGGAAGCTTTCTTT.